Listed below are T cell receptor beta chains from one sample, sequenced in a study of cytomegalovirus exposure and HLA in healthy donors. The assay was immunoSEQ multiplex PCR, and TCRdb's table has in-frame clones only and misses some. The table shows approximately 80,000 clones, with roughly 93% occurring only once. The specimen sequenced was PBMCs. These receptors were taken from a woman under 40 in good health and CMV-seronegative. Each CDR3 is given with its conserved first and last residue. The size entry is marked missing in some rows and otherwise reads once, few, many or a size class.

j_call v_call clone_size cdr3_aa
TRBJ1-2 TRBV18 - CASTGQGQDYGYTF
TRBJ2-3 TRBV7-2 - CASSLDSSSTDTQYF
TRBJ2-3 TRBV5-1 - CASSPDRVGDTQYF
TRBJ1-5 TRBV7-9 - CASSFGNQPQHF
TRBJ1-4 TRBV25-1 once CASSIYGEKLFF
TRBJ2-3 TRBV5-6 - CASSLTGGGGTDTQYF
TRBJ1-5 TRBV7-2 - CASSSSGVQPQHF
TRBJ1-2 TRBV6-1 once CASRPQGNYGYTF
TRBJ1-3 TRBV19 - CASSSKASGNTIYF
TRBJ2-3 TRBV7-3 - CASSLTAQSTDTQYF
TRBJ2-2 TRBV4-2 - CASSARTSGSSTGELFF
TRBJ2-3 TRBV9 once CASSPGTSGGVDTQYF
TRBJ1-2 TRBV4-1 - CASSPLHDRRYGYTF